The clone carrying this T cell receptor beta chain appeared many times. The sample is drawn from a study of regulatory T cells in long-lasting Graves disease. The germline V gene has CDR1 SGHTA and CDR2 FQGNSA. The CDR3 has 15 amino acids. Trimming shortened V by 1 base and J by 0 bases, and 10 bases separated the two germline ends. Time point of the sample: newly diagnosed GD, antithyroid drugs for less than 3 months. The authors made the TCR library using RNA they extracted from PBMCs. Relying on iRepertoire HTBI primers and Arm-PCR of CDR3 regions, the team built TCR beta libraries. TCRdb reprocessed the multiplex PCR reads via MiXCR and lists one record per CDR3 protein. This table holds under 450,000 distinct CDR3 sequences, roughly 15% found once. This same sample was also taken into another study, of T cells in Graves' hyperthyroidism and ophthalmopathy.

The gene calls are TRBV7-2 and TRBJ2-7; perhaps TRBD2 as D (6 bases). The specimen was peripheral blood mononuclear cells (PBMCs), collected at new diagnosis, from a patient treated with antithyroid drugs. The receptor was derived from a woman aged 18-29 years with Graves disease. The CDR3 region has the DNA TGTGCCAGCAGCTTAGTCGCGGGAAGCTCCTACGAGCAGTACTTC. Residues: CASSLVAGSSYEQYF.